This TCR beta chain was observed in a study of identical twins' blood T cells. Looked up from germline, CDR1 is LNHNV and CDR2 is YYDKDF (reference sequence). V shed 9 bases, J shed 4 bases, and the junction held 8 bases outside the gene matches. The CDR3 is made up of 14 amino acids. TCRdb re-analysed the 5' RACE reads in MiXCR, keeping a single row per CDR3 protein. Here the sample spans 350,000 to 450,000 distinct CDR3 sequences, 28% being singletons. Sequenced: PBMCs. The receptor was isolated from a woman aged 18-49 years in good health. This sequence joins TRBV15 and TRBJ2-3; 9 bases align to TRBD2. Here the CDR3 reads CATSGTSSPDTQYF. In DNA, the CDR3 is TGTGCCACAAGCGGGACTAGCTCTCCAGATACGCAGTATTTT.